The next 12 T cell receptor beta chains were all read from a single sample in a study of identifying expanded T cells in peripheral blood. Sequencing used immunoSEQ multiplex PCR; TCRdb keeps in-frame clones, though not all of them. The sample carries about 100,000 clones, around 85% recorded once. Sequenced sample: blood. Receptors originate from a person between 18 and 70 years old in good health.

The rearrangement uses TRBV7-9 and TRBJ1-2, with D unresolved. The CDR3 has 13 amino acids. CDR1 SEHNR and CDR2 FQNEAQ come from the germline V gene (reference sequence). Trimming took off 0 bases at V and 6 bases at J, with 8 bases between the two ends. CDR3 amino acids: CASSLAVGNGYTF. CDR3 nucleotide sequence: TGTGCCAGCAGCTTAGCTGTCGGGAATGGCTACACCTTC.

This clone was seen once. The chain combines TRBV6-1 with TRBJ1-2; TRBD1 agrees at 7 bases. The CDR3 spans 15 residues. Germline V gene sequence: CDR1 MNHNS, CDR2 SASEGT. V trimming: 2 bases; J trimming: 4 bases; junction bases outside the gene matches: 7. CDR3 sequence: CASSESRGQVYGYTF. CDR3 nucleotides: TGTGCCAGCAGTGAATCGAGGGGGCAAGTCTATGGCTACACCTTC.

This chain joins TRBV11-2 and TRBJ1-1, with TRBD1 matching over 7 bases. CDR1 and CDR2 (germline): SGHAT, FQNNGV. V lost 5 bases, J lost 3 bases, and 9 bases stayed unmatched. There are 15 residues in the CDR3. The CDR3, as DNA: TGTGCCAGCAGCAGGAGACAGACAGGGCACACTGAAGCTTTCTTT. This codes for CASSRRQTGHTEAFF.

The CDR3 DNA is TGCGCCAGCAGCCAAGATCCTCCGAGACACTTAAATTCACCCCTCCACTTT. Amino acid sequence: CASSQDPPRHLNSPLHF. The chain has TRBV4-3 and TRBJ1-6; D not resolved. Trimming took off 0 bases at V and 7 bases at J, with 16 bases between the two ends. Germline lookup yields CDR1 LGHNA and CDR2 YSLEER. This CDR3 spans 17 amino acids.

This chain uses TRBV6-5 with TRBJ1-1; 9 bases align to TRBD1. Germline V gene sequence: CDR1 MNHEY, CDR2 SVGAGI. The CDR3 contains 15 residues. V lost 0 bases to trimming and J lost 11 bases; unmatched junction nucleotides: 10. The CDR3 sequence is CASSYSGTGSLTAFF. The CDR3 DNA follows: TGTGCCAGCAGTTACTCTGGGACAGGGTCTCTCACTGCTTTCTTT.

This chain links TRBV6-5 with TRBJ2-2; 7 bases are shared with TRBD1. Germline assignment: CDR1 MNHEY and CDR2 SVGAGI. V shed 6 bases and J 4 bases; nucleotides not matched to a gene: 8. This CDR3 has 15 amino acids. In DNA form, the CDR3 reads TGTGCCAGCAGGGTACAACAGGGGACCACCGGGGAGCTGTTTTTT. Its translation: CASRVQQGTTGELFF.

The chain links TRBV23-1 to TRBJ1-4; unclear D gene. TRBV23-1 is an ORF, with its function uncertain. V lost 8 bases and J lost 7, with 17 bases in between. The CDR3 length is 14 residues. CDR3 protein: CASGSLTSGEKLFF. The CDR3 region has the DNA TGCGCCAGCGGATCACTGACAAGCGGTGAAAAACTGTTTTTT.

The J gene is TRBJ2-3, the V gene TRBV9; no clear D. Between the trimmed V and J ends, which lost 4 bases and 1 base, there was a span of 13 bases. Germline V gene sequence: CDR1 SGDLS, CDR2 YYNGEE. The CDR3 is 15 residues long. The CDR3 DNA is TGTGCCAGCAGCCCCGTCGAGACGGGCACAGATACGCAGTATTTT. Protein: CASSPVETGTDTQYF.

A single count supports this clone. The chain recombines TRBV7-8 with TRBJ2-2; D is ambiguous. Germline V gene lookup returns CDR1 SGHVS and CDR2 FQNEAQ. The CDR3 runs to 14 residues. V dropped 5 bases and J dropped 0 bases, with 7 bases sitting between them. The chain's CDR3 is CASSPWSNTGELFF. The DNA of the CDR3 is TGTGCCAGCAGCCCCTGGTCGAACACCGGGGAGCTGTTTTTT.

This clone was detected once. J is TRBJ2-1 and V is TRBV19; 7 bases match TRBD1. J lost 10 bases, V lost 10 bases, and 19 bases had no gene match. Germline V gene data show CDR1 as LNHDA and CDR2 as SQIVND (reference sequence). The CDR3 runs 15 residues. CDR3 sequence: CATSFASTGSKEQFF. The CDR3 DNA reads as TGTGCCACCTCCTTCGCTTCGACAGGGTCTAAAGAGCAGTTCTTC.

CDR3 DNA sequence: TGTGCCATCAGTGCAGGGACGGGTGGCTACACCTTC. It codes for CAISAGTGGYTF. The chain joins TRBV10-3 to TRBJ1-2, with D possibly matching TRBD1 (5 bases). The CDR3 contains 12 residues. With 4 bases removed from V and 7 bases from J, the gap between germline ends came to 10 bases. From germline, CDR1 is ENHRY and CDR2 SYGVKD.

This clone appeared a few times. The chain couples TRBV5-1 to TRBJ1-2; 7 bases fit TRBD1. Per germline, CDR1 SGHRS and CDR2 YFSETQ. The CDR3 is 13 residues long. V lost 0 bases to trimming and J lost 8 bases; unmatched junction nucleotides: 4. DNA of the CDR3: TGCGCCAGCAGCTTGGAGGGGGCGCAGGGCTACACCTTC. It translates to CASSLEGAQGYTF.